Given below is one T cell receptor (beta chain) in context. Its antigen remains unknown. Sequencing was performed with immunoSEQ multiplex PCR; in TCRdb, only in-frame clones are kept and a portion is missing. The sample has around 120,000 clones; approximately 90% are singletons. This record belongs to a study of T cell responses to AZD1222 COVID-19 vaccine. Overall study: Some second doses came at about 4 weeks and others at about 12 weeks; these were pooled.

General study points: Across the whole spike, CD4 TCRs peaked at regions 160-218 and 743-854. None of the repertoires were sampled until the peak T cell response had passed.

The CDR3 totals 14 residues. V was clipped by 0 bases and J by 5 bases, with 8 bases between them. CDR1 is MNHEY and CDR2 is SVGAGI in the germline V gene. The sample consisted of peripheral blood, taken on day 0 of AZD1222 vaccination. V is TRBV6-5 and J is TRBJ1-5; perhaps TRBD1 as D (5 bases). The sequence came from an adult in good health. The CDR3 spells CASSYSDKYQPQHF. The CDR3 DNA reads as TGTGCCAGCAGTTACTCGGACAAGTATCAGCCCCAGCATTTT.